These 24 T cell receptor beta chains originate from one sample sequenced in a study of T-cell reconstitution after alpha-beta-depleted transplantation in children. Unique molecular identifiers were used in preparing the TCRbeta library. TCRdb re-derived calls from the PCR reads in MiXCR, one entry per CDR3 protein. The table shows around 580,000 distinct CDR3 sequences, with 27% occurring only once. This sample comprised PBMCs, obtained before TCRalphabeta/CD19-depleted stem cell transplant. These receptor sequences come from a boy in the first two years of life with Wiskott-Aldrich syndrome, due to receive a stem cell transplant.

This clonotype was picked up a small number of times. The chain is built from TRBV5-1 and TRBJ2-7; perhaps TRBD2 as D (5 bases). CDR1 and CDR2 (germline): SGHRS, YFSETQ. The CDR3 has 13 residues. V shed 0 bases and J shed 6 bases, with 10 bases lying between them. CDR3 residues: CASSLAPGLEQYF. The CDR3 bases are TGCGCCAGCAGCTTGGCTCCAGGACTCGAGCAGTACTTC.

The V gene is TRBV20-1, the J gene TRBJ2-4, with 8 bases that match TRBD1. The CDR3 is 14 residues long. V was pared by 5 bases and J by 6 bases, with 9 bases of the junction left unmatched. Germline values: CDR1 DFQATT, CDR2 SNEGSKA (reference sequence). Written as DNA, the CDR3 is TGCAGTGCTGAGGACAGGGCCCTCAGAAACATTCAGTACTTC. It is translated as CSAEDRALRNIQYF.

This clonotype has a single count. In nucleotides, the CDR3 is TGTGCCAGCAGGGGGAAGACTAGCGGGAGTACAGATACGCAGTATTTT. It codes for CASRGKTSGSTDTQYF. The rearrangement uses TRBV12-3 or TRBV12-4 and TRBJ2-3; 12 nucleotides align to TRBD2. The CDR3 consists of 16 residues. Trimming took 6 bases from V and 3 from J; bases not matched to a gene: 7.

This clonotype occurred a few times. The chain combines TRBV20-1 with TRBJ2-5; D gene unclear. The CDR3 is 14 amino acids. The germline V gene has CDR1 DFQATT and CDR2 SNEGSKA (reference sequence). V was pared by 4 bases and J by 5 bases, with 17 bases between. The CDR3 sequence: CSANRLVGWETQYF. CDR3 DNA sequence: TGCAGTGCTAATCGACTGGTCGGGTGGGAGACCCAGTACTTC.

The chain employs TRBV4-2 and TRBJ2-4; D is possibly TRBD1 or TRBD2 (6 bases each). Trimming took off 4 bases at V and 2 bases at J, with 18 bases between the two ends. CDR3 size: 17 residues. In germline, CDR1 is LGHNA, CDR2 YNFKEQ. CDR3 loop: CASSRSLGGKSKNIQYF. The CDR3 DNA follows: TGTGCCAGCAGCCGCAGTCTAGGGGGGAAGTCCAAAAACATTCAGTACTTC.

The V gene is TRBV12-3 or TRBV12-4, the J gene TRBJ2-1; D call uncertain. The CDR3 runs to 13 residues. V lost 7 bases and J 3 bases, leaving 10 bases between the germline ends. In DNA, the CDR3 is TGTGCCAGCACTATTAGCAACTACAATGAGCAGTTCTTC. Translated: CASTISNYNEQFF.

The chain has TRBV10-3 and TRBJ1-1, with D possibly TRBD1 on 6 matching bases. Looked up from germline, CDR1 is ENHRY and CDR2 is SYGVKD. V dropped 8 bases and J dropped 1 base, with 14 bases sitting between them. This CDR3 has 14 residues. The CDR3, as DNA: TGTGCCATCGCATCGACAGGAGGGAACACTGAAGCTTTCTTT. This translates into CAIASTGGNTEAFF.

The chain employs TRBV5-5 and TRBJ1-2; D remains ambiguous. Trimming removed 1 base from V and 0 bases from J, with 16 bases in between. The CDR3 consists of 17 residues. CDR1 SGHKS and CDR2 YYEKEE come from the germline V gene (reference sequence). Here the CDR3 reads CASSLPLISTANYGYTF. The CDR3 DNA is TGTGCCAGCAGCTTGCCCCTGATCAGCACCGCTAACTATGGCTACACCTTC.

This clonotype came up a few times. This chain uses TRBV12-3 or TRBV12-4 with TRBJ1-1, with a possible D match to TRBD1 (5 bases). This CDR3 region has 13 residues. Trimming stripped 4 bases from V and 4 bases from J, with 10 bases between. DNA of the CDR3: TGTGCCAGCAGTTGGAGGGGTGGCACTGAAGCTTTCTTT. Its protein is CASSWRGGTEAFF.

This sequence joins TRBV7-9 and TRBJ2-5; tentatively, D is TRBD2 (5 bases). The CDR3 is 15 residues long. CDR1 and CDR2 (germline): SEHNR, FQNEAQ (reference sequence). V shed 5 bases and J shed 5 bases, with 18 bases lying between them. The DNA of the CDR3 is TGTGCCAGCAGCCGCTCCGGGATGGAAGGGGAGACCCAGTACTTC. Translation gives CASSRSGMEGETQYF. Using reference TRBV7-9 and TRBJ2-5 for the parts outside the CDR3, the full variable domain is DTGVSQNPRHKITKRGQNVTFRCDPISEHNRLYWYRQTLGQGPEFLTYFQNEAQLEKSRLLSDRFSAERPKGSFSTLEIQRTEQGDSAMYLCASSRSGMEGETQYFGPGTRLLVL.

This clonotype turned up a few times. This chain links TRBV29-1 with TRBJ2-5, with D possibly matching TRBD2 (5 bases). Trimming took 4 bases from V and 5 from J, leaving 23 bases between them. There are 16 residues in the CDR3. Germline values: CDR1 SQVTM, CDR2 ANQGSEA. The CDR3 protein is CSVVALRLGRRETQYF. The CDR3 DNA sequence: TGCAGCGTTGTGGCTCTTCGACTCGGCAGGAGGGAGACCCAGTACTTC. Full variable domain (missing parts from reference TRBV29-1 and TRBJ2-5): SAVISQKPSRDICQRGTSLTIQCQVDSQVTMMFWYRQQPGQSLTLIATANQGSEATYESGFVIDKFPISRPNLTFSTLTVSNMSPEDSSIYLCSVVALRLGRRETQYFGPGTRLLVL.

The chain links TRBV7-8 to TRBJ2-1; 7 bases map to TRBD2. The CDR3 is 15 residues long. V lost 5 bases to trimming and J lost 5 bases; unmatched junction nucleotides: 9. The germline V gene encodes CDR1 SGHVS and CDR2 FQNEAQ. CDR3 sequence (DNA): TGTGCCAGCAGCGGATACGGGACTAAAAACAATGAGCAGTTCTTC. Protein: CASSGYGTKNNEQFF.

The CDR3 DNA reads TGTGCCAGCAGCACAGGGTATGGAAACACCATATATTTT. Amino acid sequence: CASSTGYGNTIYF. The gene calls are TRBV7-3 and TRBJ1-3; tentative D call: TRBD1 (6 bases). The CDR3 loop spans 13 amino acids. The germline V gene has CDR1 SGHTA and CDR2 FQGTGA. Between the trimmed V and J ends, which lost 5 bases and 3 bases, there was a span of 8 bases.

The chain recombines TRBV5-5 with TRBJ1-3, with D maybe TRBD1 (5 bases). The germline V gene encodes CDR1 SGHKS and CDR2 YYEKEE (reference sequence). Trimming removed 1 base at V and 0 bases at J, with 14 bases between. CDR3 length: 17 amino acids. The CDR3 reads CASSLIGASYSGNTIYF. CDR3 sequence (DNA): TGTGCCAGCAGCTTGATCGGGGCTTCATACTCTGGAAACACCATATATTTT.

About this clonotype: This is likely a read error, given that the CDR3 carries no conserved phenylalanine or tryptophan at its end. The chain links TRBV7-3 to TRBJ2-5, with 10 bases aligning to TRBD2. The CDR3 length is 14 residues. After removal of 5 bases from V and 5 bases from J, the junction contained 5 bases not matched to a gene. Germline assignment: CDR1 SGHTA and CDR2 FQGTGA. CDR3 loop: CASSLTAGGETQYL. CDR3 DNA: TGTGCCAGCAGCCTGACAGCGGGAGGGGAGACCCAGTACCTC.

The gene calls are TRBV5-1 and TRBJ2-1, with D perhaps TRBD2 (6 bases). Germline V gives CDR1 SGHRS, CDR2 YFSETQ. Trimming left V 5 bases short and J 2 bases short, with 20 bases between. The CDR3 length is 17 residues. The CDR3, as DNA: TGCGCCAGCAGTTCCCCCTTCCCGGGAGACCCCTACAATGAGCAGTTCTTC. Translation: CASSSPFPGDPYNEQFF.

V usage is TRBV24-1 and J usage is TRBJ2-1; 8 bases fit TRBD1. Germline V CDR1 and CDR2: KGHDR, SFDVKD. This CDR3 comprises 13 residues. J gave up 9 bases and V 11 bases, and 11 bases lay outside the gene matches. For the CDR3, the DNA is TGTGCCATCATGGACAGGGCGGGGAGTGAGCAGTTCTTC. Residues: CAIMDRAGSEQFF.

This clonotype was recorded a few times. The V call is TRBV20-1, the J call TRBJ1-1; TRBD1 aligns across 10 bases. This CDR3 is 14 amino acids long. The germline V gene has CDR1 DFQATT and CDR2 SNEGSKA (reference sequence). V lost 0 bases to trimming and J lost 4 bases; unmatched junction nucleotides: 2. CDR3 coding DNA: TGCAGTGCTAGAGATCGGGACAGGGGCACTGAAGCTTTCTTT. As protein: CSARDRDRGTEAFF.

The chain has TRBV15 and TRBJ1-6; 7 nucleotides align to TRBD1. Losses at the gene ends were 0 bases for V and 14 bases for J; bases not matched to a gene: 10. The CDR3 length is 15 residues. Germline V gene sequence: CDR1 LNHNV, CDR2 YYDKDF (reference sequence). As DNA, the CDR3 is TGTGCCACCAGCAGAGATTTCCGGGACAGAGTCACCCTCCACTTT. Translated: CATSRDFRDRVTLHF.

J is TRBJ2-1 and V is TRBV15; 8 positions match TRBD1. The CDR3 is made up of 16 amino acids. V gave up 3 bases and J gave up 7 bases; unmatched junction bases: 11. The germline V gene encodes CDR1 LNHNV and CDR2 YYDKDF (reference sequence). DNA for the CDR3: TGTGCCACCAGCAGGCTGGGACAGGAGGTCGAAAATGAGCAGTTCTTC. Its protein is CATSRLGQEVENEQFF.

This CDR3 is CASSPRTPMNTEAFF. CDR3 nucleotide sequence: TGCGCCAGCAGCCCGAGGACACCCATGAACACTGAAGCTTTCTTT. This rearrangement joins TRBV5-1 to TRBJ1-1; a weak D match, TRBD1 (5 bases). From germline, CDR1 is SGHRS and CDR2 YFSETQ. The ends were cut back, 4 bases at V and 0 bases at J, with 13 bases in the middle. This CDR3 spans 15 amino acids.

The rearrangement links TRBV20-1 to TRBJ1-1, with no clear D. Per germline, CDR1 DFQATT and CDR2 SNEGSKA (reference sequence). The V and J ends lost 5 bases and 8 bases respectively, with 27 bases between them. The length of the CDR3 is 16 residues. The DNA for the CDR3 is TGCAGTGCTTGGCGTCTTCTATCTTTAGGCGGAGGCGAAGCTTTCTTT. Translating gives CSAWRLLSLGGGEAFF.

This clonotype was observed many times. One junction end does not reproduce the germline sequence, and a read error may be involved. This chain links TRBV5-1 with TRBJ2-5; no clear D. Germline V lookup: CDR1 SGHRS, CDR2 YFSETQ. The CDR3 has 13 amino acids. CDR3 amino acids: CASSLGAGETQYF. The CDR3 coding sequence is TGTGCCAGCAGCTTGGGTGCCGGAGAGACCCAGTACTTC.

The genes are TRBV5-1 and TRBJ1-4; 9 nucleotides align to TRBD1. The CDR3 is 15 residues long. Looked up from germline, CDR1 is SGHRS and CDR2 is YFSETQ. V lost 2 bases to trimming and J lost 7 bases; unmatched junction nucleotides: 6. The CDR3 reads CASSFGTGNGEKLFF. The DNA for the CDR3 is TGCGCCAGCAGCTTTGGGACAGGGAACGGTGAAAAACTGTTTTTT.